One and the same sample provided the 11 T cell receptor beta chains below, sequenced in a study of blood T cell repertoires in COVID-19. The repertoire was sequenced with immunoSEQ multiplex PCR; TCRdb's copy has only in-frame clones and lacks some. The sample consists of under 250,000 clones, almost 85% of them appearing once. Material: PBMCs or T cells enriched from blood (not recorded which). All receptors derive from a woman between 50 and 59 years old with acute COVID-19.

This clone has a single count. V is TRBV7-2 and J is TRBJ1-2; D remains ambiguous. The germline V gene encodes CDR1 SGHTA and CDR2 FQGNSA. V was pared by 1 base and J by 0 bases, with 12 bases between. The CDR3 is 16 residues long. CDR3 amino acids: CASSLGLWEANYGYTF. The CDR3 nucleotides are TGTGCCAGCAGCTTAGGTTTATGGGAGGCTAACTATGGCTACACCTTC.

This chain joins TRBV6-5 and TRBJ1-3; unclear D gene. CDR3 length equals 14 residues. CDR1 and CDR2 from the germline V gene are MNHEY and SVGAGI. The ends were cut back, 6 bases at V and 0 bases at J, with 9 bases in the middle. This CDR3 reads CASRNDISGNTIYF. The CDR3, as DNA: TGTGCCAGCAGAAATGACATCTCTGGAAACACCATATATTTT.

The chain has TRBV5-1 and TRBJ1-2, with 10 nucleotides matching TRBD1. Germline CDR1 SGHRS, CDR2 YFSETQ. This CDR3 comprises 18 residues. V shed 4 bases, J shed 3 bases, and the junction held 15 bases outside the gene matches. CDR3 nucleotides: TGCGCCAGCAGCGCCCCCGGGACAGGGGTAAGGGGAGACTATGGCTACACCTTC. Translated: CASSAPGTGVRGDYGYTF.

The V call is TRBV5-8, the J call TRBJ2-2, with 8 bases that match TRBD1. The CDR3 is made up of 15 amino acids. Looked up from germline, CDR1 is SGHTS and CDR2 is YDEGEE. V lost 4 bases and J lost 5; bases outside the gene matches: 7. The CDR3 spells CASSHGTGGTGELFF. The CDR3 region has the DNA TGTGCCAGCAGCCACGGGACAGGCGGGACCGGGGAGCTGTTTTTT.

The chain recombines TRBV19 with TRBJ2-1; TRBD2 agrees at 12 bases. There are 14 residues in the CDR3. Losses at the gene ends were 7 bases for V and 4 bases for J; bases not matched to a gene: 2. CDR1 and CDR2 (germline): LNHDA, SQIVND (reference sequence). The CDR3 region has the DNA TGTGCCAGTAACCTAGCGGGGGGGTACAATGAGCAGTTCTTC. This codes for CASNLAGGYNEQFF.

This chain connects TRBV25-1 to TRBJ2-1, with 12 nucleotides matching TRBD2. This CDR3 contains 15 residues. In germline, CDR1 is MGHDK, CDR2 SYGVNS. V shed 3 bases and J 8 bases; nucleotides not matched to a gene: 5. CDR3 amino acids: CASSDPSGGAYEQFF. Written as DNA, the CDR3 is TGTGCCAGCAGTGACCCTAGCGGGGGGGCCTATGAGCAGTTCTTC.

The V gene is TRBV4-1, the J gene TRBJ1-4, with a tentative D call TRBD1 (6 bases). The germline gives CDR1 MGHRA, CDR2 YSYEKL. The V and J ends lost 0 bases and 8 bases respectively, with 22 bases between them. CDR3 size: 18 residues. CDR3 DNA: TGCGCCAGCAGCCAAGAATCCTTTGGGGACAAAAGAAGGGAAAAACTGTTTTTT. Protein product: CASSQESFGDKRREKLFF.

V gene TRBV7-9 combines with J gene TRBJ2-1; D may be TRBD2 (5 bases). Trimming cost V 4 bases and J 0 bases, with 10 bases left between them. Germline CDR1 reads SEHNR; CDR2 reads FQNEAQ (reference sequence). This CDR3 spans 15 amino acids. The CDR3 sequence: CASSSGGSSYNEQFF. CDR3 bases: TGTGCCAGCAGCTCGGGTGGGAGCTCCTACAATGAGCAGTTCTTC.

The chain joins TRBV29-1 to TRBJ2-1, with D possibly being TRBD2 (6 bases). V lost 8 bases to trimming and J lost 7 bases, with 18 bases between them. This CDR3 is 13 amino acids long. Germline V gives CDR1 SQVTM, CDR2 ANQGSEA. This CDR3 is CSSRQVAGNEQFF. The DNA for the CDR3 is TGCAGCTCCCGTCAGGTTGCGGGGAATGAGCAGTTCTTC.

J is TRBJ1-4 and V is TRBV30; D unclear. The germline CDR1 and CDR2 sequences are GTSNPN and SVGIG (reference sequence). This CDR3 is 13 amino acids long. V gave up 0 bases and J gave up 8 bases, with 10 bases separating them. The CDR3 reads CAWSVQSQEKLFF. For the CDR3, the DNA is TGTGCCTGGAGTGTGCAGTCGCAGGAAAAACTGTTTTTT.

J is TRBJ1-1 and V is TRBV24-1; tentative D call: TRBD1 (5 bases). The germline gives CDR1 KGHDR, CDR2 SFDVKD. The CDR3 is made up of 15 amino acids. V lost 4 bases and J 1 base, leaving 12 bases between the germline ends. CDR3 in DNA: TGTGCCACCAGTGACCCCGCGGGACCGAACACTGAAGCTTTCTTT. Its translation: CATSDPAGPNTEAFF.